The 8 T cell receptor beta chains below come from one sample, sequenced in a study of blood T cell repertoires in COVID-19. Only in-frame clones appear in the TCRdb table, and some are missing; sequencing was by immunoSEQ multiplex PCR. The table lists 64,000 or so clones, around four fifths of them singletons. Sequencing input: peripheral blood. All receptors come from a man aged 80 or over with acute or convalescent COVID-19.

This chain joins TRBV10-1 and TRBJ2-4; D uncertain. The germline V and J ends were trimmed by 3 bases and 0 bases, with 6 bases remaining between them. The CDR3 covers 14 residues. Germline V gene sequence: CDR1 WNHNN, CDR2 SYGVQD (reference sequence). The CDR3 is CASSEEVAKNIQYF. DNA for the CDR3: TGCGCCAGCAGTGAAGAGGTAGCCAAAAACATTCAGTACTTC.

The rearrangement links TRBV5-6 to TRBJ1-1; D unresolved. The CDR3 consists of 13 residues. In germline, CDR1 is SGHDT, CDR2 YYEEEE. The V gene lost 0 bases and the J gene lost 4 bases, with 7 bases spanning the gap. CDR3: CASSLAGVTEAFF. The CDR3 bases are TGTGCCAGCAGCTTGGCCGGGGTCACTGAAGCTTTCTTT.

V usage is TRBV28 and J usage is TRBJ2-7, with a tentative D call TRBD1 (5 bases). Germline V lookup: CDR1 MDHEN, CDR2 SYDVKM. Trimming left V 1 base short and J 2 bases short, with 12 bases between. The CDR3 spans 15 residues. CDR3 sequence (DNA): TGTGCCAGCAGTTTATATGACAGAGGTCCCTACGAGCAGTACTTC. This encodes CASSLYDRGPYEQYF.

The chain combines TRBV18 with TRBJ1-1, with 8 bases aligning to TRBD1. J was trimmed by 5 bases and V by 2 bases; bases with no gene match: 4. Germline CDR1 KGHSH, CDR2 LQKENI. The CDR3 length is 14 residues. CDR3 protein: CASSPDRGRTEAFF. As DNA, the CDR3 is TGTGCCAGCTCACCAGACAGGGGCAGGACTGAAGCTTTCTTT. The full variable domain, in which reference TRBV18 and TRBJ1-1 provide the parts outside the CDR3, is NAGVMQNPRHLVRRRGQEARLRCSPMKGHSHVYWYRQLPEEGLKFMVYLQKENIIDESGMPKERFSAEFPKEGPSILRIQQVVRGDSAAYFCASSPDRGRTEAFFGQGTRLTVV.

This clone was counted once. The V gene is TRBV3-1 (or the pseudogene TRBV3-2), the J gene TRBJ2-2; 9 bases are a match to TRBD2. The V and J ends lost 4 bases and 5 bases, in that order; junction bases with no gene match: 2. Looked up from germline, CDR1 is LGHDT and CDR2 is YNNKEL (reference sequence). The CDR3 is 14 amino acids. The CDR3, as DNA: TGTGCCAGCAGCCTGCTAGCGGGGACCGGGGAGCTGTTTTTT. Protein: CASSLLAGTGELFF.

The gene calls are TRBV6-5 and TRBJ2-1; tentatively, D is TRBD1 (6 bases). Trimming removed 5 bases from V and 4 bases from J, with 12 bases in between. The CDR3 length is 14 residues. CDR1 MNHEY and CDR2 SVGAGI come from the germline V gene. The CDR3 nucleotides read TGTGCCAGCAGTCAGGGGCCCCAATACAATGAGCAGTTCTTC. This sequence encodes CASSQGPQYNEQFF.

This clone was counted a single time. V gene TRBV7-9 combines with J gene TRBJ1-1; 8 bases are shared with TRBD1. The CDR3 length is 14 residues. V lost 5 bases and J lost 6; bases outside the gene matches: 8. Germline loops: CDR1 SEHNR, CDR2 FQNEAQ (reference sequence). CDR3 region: CASSGDRSSAEAFF. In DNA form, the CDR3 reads TGTGCCAGCAGCGGGGACAGGTCTTCGGCTGAAGCTTTCTTT.

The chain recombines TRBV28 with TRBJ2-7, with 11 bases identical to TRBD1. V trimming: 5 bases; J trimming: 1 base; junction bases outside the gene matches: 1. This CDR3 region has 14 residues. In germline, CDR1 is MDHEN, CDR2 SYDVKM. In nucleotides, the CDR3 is TGTGCCAGCAGTGGGACAGGGGGTTCCTACGAGCAGTACTTC. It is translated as CASSGTGGSYEQYF.